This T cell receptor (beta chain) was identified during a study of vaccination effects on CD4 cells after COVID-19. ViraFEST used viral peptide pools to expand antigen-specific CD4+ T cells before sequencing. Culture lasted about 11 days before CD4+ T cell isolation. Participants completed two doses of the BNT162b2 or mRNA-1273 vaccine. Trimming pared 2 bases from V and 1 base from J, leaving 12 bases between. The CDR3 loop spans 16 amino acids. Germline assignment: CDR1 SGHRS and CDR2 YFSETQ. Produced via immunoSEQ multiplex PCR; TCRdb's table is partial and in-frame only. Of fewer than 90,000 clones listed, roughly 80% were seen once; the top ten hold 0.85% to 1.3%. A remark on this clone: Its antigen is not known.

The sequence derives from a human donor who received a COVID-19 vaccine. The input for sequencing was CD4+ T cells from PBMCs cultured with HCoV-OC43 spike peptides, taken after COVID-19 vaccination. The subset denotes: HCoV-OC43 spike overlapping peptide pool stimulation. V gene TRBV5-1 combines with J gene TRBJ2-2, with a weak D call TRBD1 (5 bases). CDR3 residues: CASSLDRVWNTGELFF. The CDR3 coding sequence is TGCGCCAGCAGCTTAGACAGAGTTTGGAACACCGGGGAGCTGTTTTTT.